The entry that follows covers one TCR beta chain sequence. The antigen is undetermined. Through 5' RACE with UMI labels, the TRB cDNA libraries were prepared. TCRdb reanalyzed the 5' RACE reads, giving one entry per CDR3 protein sequence and no DNA. This repertoire comprises 150,000 to 180,000 distinct CDR3 sequences; its ten largest clones make up approximately 0.5%. This record belongs to a study of CXCR3-negative and CXCR3-positive naive CD8 T cells. Study-wide points: Naive subsets displayed similar surface CD5, and TCR strength was inferred from TRB CDR3 properties. CXCR3-expressing naive cells carried TRB CDR3s more hydrophobic than those of CXCR3-negative naive cells.

The CDR3 spans 16 residues. Germline assignment: CDR1 DFQATT and CDR2 SNEGSKA (reference sequence). The chain joins TRBV20-1 to TRBJ2-7; TCRdb proposes TRBD1, but this gene call is untestable without DNA. Input material: naive CXCR3+ CD8+ T cells from blood. Subset reported: CD45RO-CCR7+CD27+CD95- naive CD8+ T cells expressing CXCR3 (TNR3+). The TCR sequence derives from a human donor in good health. Some clones in this sample may be carry-over from other donors' samples. Here the CDR3 reads CSATSRGGAPYYEQYF.